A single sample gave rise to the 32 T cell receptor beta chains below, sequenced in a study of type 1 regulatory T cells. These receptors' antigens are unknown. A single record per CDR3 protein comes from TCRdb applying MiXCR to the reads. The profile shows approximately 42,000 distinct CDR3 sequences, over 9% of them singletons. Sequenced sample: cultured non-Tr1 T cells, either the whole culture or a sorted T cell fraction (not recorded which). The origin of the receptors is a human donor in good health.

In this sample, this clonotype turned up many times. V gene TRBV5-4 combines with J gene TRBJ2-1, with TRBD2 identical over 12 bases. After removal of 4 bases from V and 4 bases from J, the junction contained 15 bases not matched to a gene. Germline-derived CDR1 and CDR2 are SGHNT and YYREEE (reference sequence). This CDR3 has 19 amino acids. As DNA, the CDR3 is TGTGCCAGCAGCCCCACGTTAGGCGCTAGCGGGAGGGGGTACAATGAGCAGTTCTTC. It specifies CASSPTLGASGRGYNEQFF. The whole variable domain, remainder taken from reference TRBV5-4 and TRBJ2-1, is ETGVTQSPTHLIKTRGQQVTLRCSSQSGHNTVSWYQQALGQGPQFIFQYYREEENGRGNFPPRFSGLQFPNYSSELNVNALELDDSALYLCASSPTLGASGRGYNEQFFGPGTRLTVL.

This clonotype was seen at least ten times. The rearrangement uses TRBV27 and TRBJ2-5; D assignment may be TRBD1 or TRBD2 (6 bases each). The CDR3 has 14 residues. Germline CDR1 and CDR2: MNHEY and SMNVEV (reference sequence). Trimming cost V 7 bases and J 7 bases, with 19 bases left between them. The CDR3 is CASKIIAQGGTQYF. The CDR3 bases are TGTGCCAGCAAAATCATAGCACAGGGAGGGACCCAGTACTTC.

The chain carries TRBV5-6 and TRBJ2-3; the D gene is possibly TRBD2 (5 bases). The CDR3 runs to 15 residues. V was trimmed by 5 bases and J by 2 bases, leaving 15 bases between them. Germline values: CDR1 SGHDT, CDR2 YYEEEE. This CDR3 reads CASRHEGRATDTQYF. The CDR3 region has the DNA TGTGCCAGCAGACATGAGGGTCGGGCCACAGATACGCAGTATTTT.

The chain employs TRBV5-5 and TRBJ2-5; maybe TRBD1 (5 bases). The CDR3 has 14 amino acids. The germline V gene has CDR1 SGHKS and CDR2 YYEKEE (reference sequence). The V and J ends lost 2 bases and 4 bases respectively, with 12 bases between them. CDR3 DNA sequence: TGTGCCAGCAGCTTTGCAGGGTGGGGAGAGACCCAGTACTTC. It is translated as CASSFAGWGETQYF.

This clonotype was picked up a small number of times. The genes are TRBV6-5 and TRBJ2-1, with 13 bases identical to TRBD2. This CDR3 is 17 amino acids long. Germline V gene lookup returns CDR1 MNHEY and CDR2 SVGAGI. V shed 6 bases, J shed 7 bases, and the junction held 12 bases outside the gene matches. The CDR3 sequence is CASSPHPTSGRLNEQFF. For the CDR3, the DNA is TGTGCCAGCAGCCCCCATCCGACTAGCGGGAGGTTAAATGAGCAGTTCTTC.

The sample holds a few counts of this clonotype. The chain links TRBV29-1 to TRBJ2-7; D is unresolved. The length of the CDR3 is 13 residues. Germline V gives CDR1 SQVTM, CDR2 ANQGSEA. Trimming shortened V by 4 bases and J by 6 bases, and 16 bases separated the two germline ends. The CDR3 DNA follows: TGCAGCGTTGCGGCAGGAGCCTTCTCCGAGCAGTACTTC. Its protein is CSVAAGAFSEQYF.

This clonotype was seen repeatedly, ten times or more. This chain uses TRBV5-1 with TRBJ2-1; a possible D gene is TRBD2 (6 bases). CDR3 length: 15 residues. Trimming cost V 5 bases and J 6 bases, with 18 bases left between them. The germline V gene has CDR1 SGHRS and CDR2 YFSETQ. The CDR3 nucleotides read TGCGCCAGCAGGGCCGGGACTCAAAAATTCAATGAGCAGTTCTTC. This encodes CASRAGTQKFNEQFF.

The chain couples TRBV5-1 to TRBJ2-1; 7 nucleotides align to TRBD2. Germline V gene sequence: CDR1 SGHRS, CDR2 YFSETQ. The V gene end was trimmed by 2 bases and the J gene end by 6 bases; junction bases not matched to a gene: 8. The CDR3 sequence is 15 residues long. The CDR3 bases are TGCGCCAGCAGCTTAAGCGGGAATAGGTTCAATGAGCAGTTCTTC. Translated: CASSLSGNRFNEQFF. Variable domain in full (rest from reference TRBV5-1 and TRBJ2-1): KAGVTQTPRYLIKTRGQQVTLSCSPISGHRSVSWYQQTPGQGLQFLFEYFSETQRNKGNFPGRFSGRQFSNSRSEMNVSTLELGDSALYLCASSLSGNRFNEQFFGPGTRLTVL.

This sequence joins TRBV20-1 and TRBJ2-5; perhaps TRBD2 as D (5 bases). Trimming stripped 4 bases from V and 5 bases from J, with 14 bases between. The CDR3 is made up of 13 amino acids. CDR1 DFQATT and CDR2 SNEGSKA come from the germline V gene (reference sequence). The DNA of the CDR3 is TGCAGTGCTACGTTGGGCGGGCTGGAGACCCAGTACTTC. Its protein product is CSATLGGLETQYF.

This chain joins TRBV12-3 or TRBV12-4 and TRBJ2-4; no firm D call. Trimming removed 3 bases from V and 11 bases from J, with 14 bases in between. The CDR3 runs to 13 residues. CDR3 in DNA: TGTGCCAGCAGTTTCGCCATCGACGTTGTTCAGTACTTC. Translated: CASSFAIDVVQYF.

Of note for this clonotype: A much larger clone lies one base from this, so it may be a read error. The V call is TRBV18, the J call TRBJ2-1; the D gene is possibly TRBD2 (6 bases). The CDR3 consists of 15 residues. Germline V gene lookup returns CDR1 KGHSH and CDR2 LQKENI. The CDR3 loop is CAGSPYRGGTNEQFF. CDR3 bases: TGTGCCGGCTCACCATATCGGGGAGGCACCAATGAGCAGTTCTTC.

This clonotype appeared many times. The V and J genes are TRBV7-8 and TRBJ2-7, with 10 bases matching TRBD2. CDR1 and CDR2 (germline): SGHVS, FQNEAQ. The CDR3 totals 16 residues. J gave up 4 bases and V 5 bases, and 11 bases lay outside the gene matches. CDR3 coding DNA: TGTGCCAGCAGCCCCCGGACTAGCGGAAATCAATACGAGCAGTACTTC. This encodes CASSPRTSGNQYEQYF.

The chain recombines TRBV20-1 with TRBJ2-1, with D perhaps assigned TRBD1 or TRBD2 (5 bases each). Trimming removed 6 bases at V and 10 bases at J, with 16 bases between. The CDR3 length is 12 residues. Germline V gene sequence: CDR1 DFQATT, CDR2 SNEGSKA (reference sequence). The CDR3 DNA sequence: TGCAGTGCCATCCCTAGGGGCGGGGAGCAGTTCTTC. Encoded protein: CSAIPRGGEQFF.

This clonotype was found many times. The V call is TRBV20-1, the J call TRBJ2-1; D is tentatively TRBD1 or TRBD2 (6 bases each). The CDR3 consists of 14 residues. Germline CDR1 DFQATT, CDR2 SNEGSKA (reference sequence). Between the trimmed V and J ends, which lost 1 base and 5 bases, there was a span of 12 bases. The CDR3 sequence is CSARGGGMNNEQFF. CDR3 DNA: TGCAGTGCTAGAGGAGGGGGGATGAACAATGAGCAGTTCTTC.

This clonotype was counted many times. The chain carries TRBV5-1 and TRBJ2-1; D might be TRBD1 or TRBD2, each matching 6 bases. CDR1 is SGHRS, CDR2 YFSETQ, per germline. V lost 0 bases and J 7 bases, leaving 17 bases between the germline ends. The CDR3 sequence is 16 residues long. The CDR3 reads CASSLGGGSFRNEQFF. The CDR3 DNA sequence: TGCGCCAGCAGCTTGGGAGGGGGGAGTTTTAGGAATGAGCAGTTCTTC.

The CDR3 sequence: CASSFNSPNTEAFF. The CDR3 region has the DNA TGCGCCAGCAGCTTTAATTCCCCGAACACTGAAGCTTTCTTT. The chain uses TRBV5-1 and TRBJ1-1; D is undetermined. Germline CDR1 is SGHRS and CDR2 is YFSETQ. The V gene lost 2 bases and the J gene lost 1 base, with 9 bases spanning the gap. CDR3 length: 14 amino acids.

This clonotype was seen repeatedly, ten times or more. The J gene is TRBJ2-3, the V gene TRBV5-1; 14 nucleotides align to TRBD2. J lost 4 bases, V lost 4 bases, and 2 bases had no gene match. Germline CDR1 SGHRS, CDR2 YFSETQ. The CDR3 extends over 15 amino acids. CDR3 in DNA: TGCGCCAGCAGCCCGGGACTAGCGGGAGCAGATACGCAGTATTTT. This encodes CASSPGLAGADTQYF.

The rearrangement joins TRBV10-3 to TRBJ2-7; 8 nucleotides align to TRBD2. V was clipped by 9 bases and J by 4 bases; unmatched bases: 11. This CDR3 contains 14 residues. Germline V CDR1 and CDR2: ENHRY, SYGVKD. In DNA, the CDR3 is TGTGCCATTTCGGGGGGGCCGGGGGAGTACGAGCAGTACTTC. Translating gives CAISGGPGEYEQYF.

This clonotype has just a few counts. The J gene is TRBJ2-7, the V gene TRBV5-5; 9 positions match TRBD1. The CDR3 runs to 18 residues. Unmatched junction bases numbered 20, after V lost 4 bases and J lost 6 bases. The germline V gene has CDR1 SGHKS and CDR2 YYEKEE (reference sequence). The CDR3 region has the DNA TGTGCCAGCAGCCCGGCATACCGGGACAGGGTTTCTCGGGTCGAGCAGTACTTC. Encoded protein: CASSPAYRDRVSRVEQYF.

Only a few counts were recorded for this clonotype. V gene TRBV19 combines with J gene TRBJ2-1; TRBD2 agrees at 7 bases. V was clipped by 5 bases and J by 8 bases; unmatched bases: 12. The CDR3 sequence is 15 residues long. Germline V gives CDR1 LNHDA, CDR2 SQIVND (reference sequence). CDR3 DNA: TGTGCCAGTAGTCTCTCAGCGCCTCGGGGGGATGAGCAGTTCTTC. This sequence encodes CASSLSAPRGDEQFF.

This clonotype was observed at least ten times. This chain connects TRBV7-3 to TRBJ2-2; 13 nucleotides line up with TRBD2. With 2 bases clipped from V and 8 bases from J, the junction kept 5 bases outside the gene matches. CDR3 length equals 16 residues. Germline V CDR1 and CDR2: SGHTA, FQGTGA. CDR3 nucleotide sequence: TGTGCCAGCAGCTTAGCCGGGACTAGCGGGATTGGGGAGCTGTTTTTT. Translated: CASSLAGTSGIGELFF. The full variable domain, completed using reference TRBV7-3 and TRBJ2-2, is GAGVSQTPSNKVTEKGKYVELRCDPISGHTALYWYRQSLGQGPEFLIYFQGTGAADDSGLPNDRFFAVRPEGSVSTLKIQRTERGDSAVYLCASSLAGTSGIGELFFGEGSRLTVL.

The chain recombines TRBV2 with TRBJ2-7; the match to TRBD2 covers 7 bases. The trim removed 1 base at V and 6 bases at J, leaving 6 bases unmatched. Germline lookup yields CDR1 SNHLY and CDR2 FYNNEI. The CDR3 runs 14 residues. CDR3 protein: CASSEVYSGGEQYF. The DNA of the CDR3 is TGTGCCAGCAGTGAAGTTTATTCGGGAGGCGAGCAGTACTTC.

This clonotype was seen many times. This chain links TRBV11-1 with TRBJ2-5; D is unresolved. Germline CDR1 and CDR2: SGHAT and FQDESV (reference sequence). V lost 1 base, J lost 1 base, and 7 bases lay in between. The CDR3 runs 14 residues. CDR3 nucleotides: TGTGCCAGCAGCTTAGGCGCCTTCCAAGAGACCCAGTACTTC. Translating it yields CASSLGAFQETQYF.

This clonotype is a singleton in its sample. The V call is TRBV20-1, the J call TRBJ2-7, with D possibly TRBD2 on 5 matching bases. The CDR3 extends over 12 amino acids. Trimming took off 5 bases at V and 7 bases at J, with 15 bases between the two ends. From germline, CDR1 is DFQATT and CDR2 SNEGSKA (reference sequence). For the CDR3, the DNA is TGCAGTGCTTCCTTTCAATCGGGGGAGCAGTACTTC. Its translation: CSASFQSGEQYF.

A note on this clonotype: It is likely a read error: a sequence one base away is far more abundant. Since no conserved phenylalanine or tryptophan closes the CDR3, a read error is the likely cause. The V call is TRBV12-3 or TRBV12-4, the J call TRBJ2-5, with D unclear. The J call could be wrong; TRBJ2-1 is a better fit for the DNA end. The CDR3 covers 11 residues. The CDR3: CASSLRNEQFL. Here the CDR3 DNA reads TGTGCCAGCAGCCTCCGTAATGAGCAGTTCCTC.

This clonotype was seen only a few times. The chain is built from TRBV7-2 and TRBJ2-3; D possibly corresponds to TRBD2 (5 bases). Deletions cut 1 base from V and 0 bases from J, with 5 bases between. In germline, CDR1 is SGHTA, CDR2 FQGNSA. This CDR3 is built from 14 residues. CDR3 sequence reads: CASSLGTSTDTQYF. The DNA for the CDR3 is TGTGCCAGCAGCTTAGGGACTAGCACAGATACGCAGTATTTT. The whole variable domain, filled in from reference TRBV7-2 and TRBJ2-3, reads GAGVSQSPSNKVTEKGKDVELRCDPISGHTALYWYRQSLGQGLEFLIYFQGNSAPDKSGLPSDRFSAERTGGSVSTLTIQRTQQEDSAVYLCASSLGTSTDTQYFGPGTRLTVL.

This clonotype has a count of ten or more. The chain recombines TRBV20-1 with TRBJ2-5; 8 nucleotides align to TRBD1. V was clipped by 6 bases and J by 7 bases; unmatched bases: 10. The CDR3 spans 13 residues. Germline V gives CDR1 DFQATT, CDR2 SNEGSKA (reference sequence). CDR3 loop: CSASDRGKMTQYF. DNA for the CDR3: TGCAGTGCCAGTGACAGGGGAAAAATGACCCAGTACTTC.

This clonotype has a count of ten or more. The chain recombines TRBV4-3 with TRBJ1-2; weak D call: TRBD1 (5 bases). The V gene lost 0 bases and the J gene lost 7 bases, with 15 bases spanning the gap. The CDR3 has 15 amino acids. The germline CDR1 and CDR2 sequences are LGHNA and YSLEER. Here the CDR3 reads CASSQETRVVGGYTF. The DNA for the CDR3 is TGCGCCAGCAGCCAAGAGACCAGGGTAGTCGGTGGCTACACCTTC.

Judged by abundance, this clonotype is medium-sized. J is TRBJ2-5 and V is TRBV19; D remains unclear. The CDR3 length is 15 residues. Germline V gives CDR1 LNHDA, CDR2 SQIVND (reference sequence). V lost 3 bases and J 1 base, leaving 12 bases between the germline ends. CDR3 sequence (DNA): TGTGCCAGTAGTATGTCAATACACTTCCAAGAGACCCAGTACTTC. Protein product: CASSMSIHFQETQYF.

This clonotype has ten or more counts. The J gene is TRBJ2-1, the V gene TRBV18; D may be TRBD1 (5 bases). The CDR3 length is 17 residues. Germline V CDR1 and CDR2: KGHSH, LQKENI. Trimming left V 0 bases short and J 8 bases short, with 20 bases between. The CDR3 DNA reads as TGTGCCAGCTCACCACCAAGAGGCAGGGAACGGGCCGATGAGCAGTTCTTC. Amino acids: CASSPPRGRERADEQFF.

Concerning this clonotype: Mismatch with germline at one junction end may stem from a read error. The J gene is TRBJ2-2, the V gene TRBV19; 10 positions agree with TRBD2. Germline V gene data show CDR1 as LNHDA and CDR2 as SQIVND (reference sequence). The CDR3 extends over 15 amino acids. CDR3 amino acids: CASTLAGVSTGELLF. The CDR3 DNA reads TGTGCCAGTACTCTAGCGGGAGTTTCGACCGGGGAGCTGCTTTTT.

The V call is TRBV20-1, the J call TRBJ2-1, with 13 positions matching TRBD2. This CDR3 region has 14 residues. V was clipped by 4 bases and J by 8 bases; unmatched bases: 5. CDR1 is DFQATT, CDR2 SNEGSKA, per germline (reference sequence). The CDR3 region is CSAISTSGRYEQFF. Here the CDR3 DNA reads TGCAGTGCTATATCGACTAGCGGGAGGTATGAGCAGTTCTTC.